This T cell receptor (beta chain) was found in a study of human T cells and chemical hapten exposure. Study as a whole: On approximately 2 cm by approximately 2 cm of upper inner arm skin, sensitization was performed with 2% DPC. Scalp application of diphenylcyclopropenone was performed weekly in patients across the entire approximately 26-week study.

This clonotype occurred a few times. The CDR3 is 12 residues long. The germline CDR1 and CDR2 sequences are DFQATT and SNEGSKA (reference sequence). Germline trimming cut 7 bases from V and 5 bases from J; bases unmatched to any gene: 4. MiXCR was run by TCRdb on the RACE reads, yielding one entry per CDR3 protein. The sample holds under 450,000 distinct CDR3 sequences, more than 5% seen once. Time point meaning: patch test 2, 6 weeks after DPC sensitization. Documented treatment: therapeutic diphenylcyclopropenone sensitization with weekly scalp DPC. This material consisted of whole blood, taken in connection with sensitization to the hapten diphenylcyclopropenone (DPC). The origin of this receptor is a woman between 18 and 29 years old with alopecia areata. Some clones in this sample may be carry-over from other donors' samples. The chain is built from TRBV20-1 and TRBJ2-3; 9 bases fit TRBD2. The CDR3 loop reads CSGTSDGDTQYF. For the CDR3, the DNA is TGCAGTGGGACTAGCGATGGAGATACGCAGTATTTT.